The 24 T cell receptor beta chains presented below share a single source sample, sequenced in a study of T cell clones after liver transplantation (dated by TCRdb to about 2019). Library preparation employed the immunoSEQ multiplex PCR assay. TCRdb stores this immuneACCESS table with in-frame sequences only. Part of the clones is absent; in the studies checked, under half of the shortfall reflects unresolved V genes, and no reason is known for the rest. The sample table shows 68,000 or so clones, and over 90% are seen once. The ten largest clonotypes hold approximately 0.92% of the sample. Sequenced material: CD4+ T cells from blood, taken approximately 26 months after liver transplant. These receptors all come from a human patient who received a liver transplant. A transplant means some T cells may be of graft donor rather than patient origin.

V gene TRBV5-6 combines with J gene TRBJ1-1; D call uncertain. The germline gives CDR1 SGHDT, CDR2 YYEEEE. Trimming pared 2 bases from V and 0 bases from J, leaving 11 bases between. The CDR3 sequence is 15 residues long. The CDR3 sequence is CASSFLSAMNTEAFF. Written as DNA, the CDR3 is TGTGCCAGCAGCTTTTTGTCGGCCATGAACACTGAAGCTTTCTTT.

This clone came up once. The chain links TRBV6-1 to TRBJ1-5; D may be TRBD1 (5 bases). Trimming left V 7 bases short and J 3 bases short, with 16 bases between. The germline CDR1 and CDR2 sequences are MNHNS and SASEGT. The CDR3 covers 15 residues. The DNA of the CDR3 is TGTGCCAGCAACTTAACTCCAGGGTCCAATCAGCCCCAGCATTTT. It codes for CASNLTPGSNQPQHF.

The V call is TRBV7-9, the J call TRBJ2-5; D uncertain. V was clipped by 6 bases and J by 2 bases, with 13 bases between them. The CDR3 extends over 14 amino acids. Germline CDR1 and CDR2: SEHNR and FQNEAQ (reference sequence). The DNA of the CDR3 is TGTGCCAGCAGTCGCTCCACCGGGCAAGAGACCCAGTACTTC. Its translation is CASSRSTGQETQYF.

This chain connects TRBV5-4 to TRBJ2-5, with TRBD1 matching 8 bases. This CDR3 spans 14 amino acids. J was trimmed by 9 bases and V by 3 bases; bases with no gene match: 10. The germline V gene has CDR1 SGHNT and CDR2 YYREEE (reference sequence). CDR3 region: CASSSGTGRVAQYF. The CDR3 DNA sequence: TGTGCCAGCAGCTCCGGGACAGGTCGCGTGGCCCAGTACTTC. The variable domain in full, with the rest retrieved from reference TRBV5-4 and TRBJ2-5, is ETGVTQSPTHLIKTRGQQVTLRCSSQSGHNTVSWYQQALGQGPQFIFQYYREEENGRGNFPPRFSGLQFPNYSSELNVNALELDDSALYLCASSSGTGRVAQYFGPGTRLLVL.

The V call is TRBV6-1, the J call TRBJ2-2; 7 bases are shared with TRBD1. Germline loops: CDR1 MNHNS, CDR2 SASEGT. V was pared by 11 bases and J by 0 bases, with 9 bases of the junction left unmatched. This CDR3 is built from 15 residues. The CDR3 coding sequence is TGTGCCTGCCGGCCCGGGACAGCGAACACCGGGGAGCTGTTTTTT. Its translation: CACRPGTANTGELFF.

J is TRBJ2-3 and V is TRBV19; 7 bases fit TRBD2. V trimming: 3 bases; J trimming: 5 bases; junction bases outside the gene matches: 8. CDR1 is LNHDA and CDR2 is SQIVND in the germline V gene (reference sequence). CDR3 length equals 15 residues. The CDR3: CASSISGLPQDTQYF. For the CDR3, the DNA is TGTGCCAGTAGTATCTCGGGACTACCTCAAGATACGCAGTATTTT.

The chain uses TRBV28 and TRBJ2-1; 10 nucleotides align to TRBD2. This CDR3 spans 14 amino acids. V gave up 5 bases and J gave up 7 bases; unmatched junction bases: 5. Germline loops: CDR1 MDHEN, CDR2 SYDVKM. CDR3 nucleotide sequence: TGTGCCAGCAGTCTAGCGGGAGTAGTTAATGAGCAGTTCTTC. This gives the protein CASSLAGVVNEQFF.

This chain joins TRBV5-1 and TRBJ2-3; perhaps TRBD2 as D (7 bases). Germline V gene data show CDR1 as SGHRS and CDR2 as YFSETQ. The CDR3 consists of 14 residues. V was clipped by 4 bases and J by 4 bases, with 13 bases between them. This CDR3 reads CASSLGGGSDTQYF. In DNA, the CDR3 is TGCGCCAGCAGCCTAGGGGGAGGGTCAGATACGCAGTATTTT.

The chain uses TRBV7-2 and TRBJ1-1; D unresolved. The germline V gene encodes CDR1 SGHTA and CDR2 FQGNSA. There are 15 residues in the CDR3. Between the trimmed V and J ends, which lost 3 bases and 2 bases, there was a span of 13 bases. CDR3 DNA: TGTGCCAGCAGCTTTAGGGCCCCTAGAAACACTGAAGCTTTCTTT. Translated, it gives CASSFRAPRNTEAFF.

CDR3 nucleotides: TGTGCCAGCTCAGCGCAGGGTTCCGGGGAGCTGTTTTTT. Translated, it gives CASSAQGSGELFF. The V and J genes are TRBV18 and TRBJ2-2; TRBD1 might be the D (5 bases). The CDR3 runs 13 residues. Trimming pared 5 bases from V and 6 bases from J, leaving 10 bases between. CDR1 KGHSH and CDR2 LQKENI come from the germline V gene. Full variable domain (rest looked up from reference TRBV18 and TRBJ2-2): NAGVMQNPRHLVRRRGQEARLRCSPMKGHSHVYWYRQLPEEGLKFMVYLQKENIIDESGMPKERFSAEFPKEGPSILRIQQVVRGDSAAYFCASSAQGSGELFFGEGSRLTVL.

The chain is built from TRBV9 and TRBJ2-7; 9 bases map to TRBD2. Trimming took 0 bases from V and 7 from J; bases not matched to a gene: 5. CDR3 length equals 14 residues. Germline values: CDR1 SGDLS, CDR2 YYNGEE. The CDR3: CASSVESLAGEQYF. The CDR3 nucleotides are TGTGCCAGCAGCGTAGAGTCTCTAGCGGGAGAGCAGTACTTC.

The table lists this clone with a count of one. V is TRBV28 and J is TRBJ1-5, with a tentative D call TRBD1 (6 bases). Between the trimmed V and J ends, which lost 6 bases and 0 bases, there was a span of 12 bases. In germline, CDR1 is MDHEN, CDR2 SYDVKM. The CDR3 runs to 15 residues. The CDR3 DNA reads as TGTGCCAGCAGAACCGGGGGCTCTAGCAATCAGCCCCAGCATTTT. Encoded protein: CASRTGGSSNQPQHF.

The chain is built from TRBV5-6 and TRBJ1-2; TRBD1 is a possible D gene (6 bases). V was pared by 3 bases and J by 4 bases, with 16 bases between. The CDR3 is made up of 15 amino acids. Germline loops: CDR1 SGHDT, CDR2 YYEEEE. The CDR3 is CASSSTGHHPYGYTF. The CDR3 DNA reads as TGTGCCAGCAGCTCGACGGGACACCATCCCTATGGCTACACCTTC.

The V call is TRBV29-1, the J call TRBJ1-1; 7 nucleotides match TRBD1. Looked up from germline, CDR1 is SQVTM and CDR2 is ANQGSEA. The CDR3 has 13 residues. V dropped 7 bases and J dropped 1; count of bases not matched to a gene: 6. The CDR3 loop reads CSGAQGTNTEAFF. CDR3 coding DNA: TGCAGCGGCGCACAGGGGACGAACACTGAAGCTTTCTTT.

V gene TRBV27 combines with J gene TRBJ1-2; TRBD1 matches 7 bases. The ends lost 8 bases at V and 2 bases at J; junction bases unmatched: 8. This CDR3 comprises 14 residues. The germline V gene encodes CDR1 MNHEY and CDR2 SMNVEV (reference sequence). The CDR3 DNA sequence: TGTGCCAGCTCTCTTCAGGGGGGCAACTATGGCTACACCTTC. Its translation: CASSLQGGNYGYTF.

This chain uses TRBV7-9 with TRBJ1-1; TRBD1 matches at 10 bases. The germline gives CDR1 SEHNR, CDR2 FQNEAQ (reference sequence). The CDR3 spans 14 residues. Trimming at V came to 5 bases and at J to 6 bases, leaving 6 bases not matched to a gene. CDR3 protein: CASSRGQGIPEAFF. The CDR3 DNA reads as TGTGCCAGCAGCCGGGGACAGGGGATACCTGAAGCTTTCTTT.

The chain has TRBV28 and TRBJ2-1; TRBD2 might be the D (7 bases). This CDR3 contains 20 residues. V shed 4 bases and J shed 0 bases, with 25 bases lying between them. CDR1 and CDR2 (germline): MDHEN, SYDVKM. CDR3 loop: CASSSRGGQYRGSSYNEQFF. DNA of the CDR3: TGTGCCAGCAGTTCTCGCGGGGGCCAATACCGGGGCAGCTCCTACAATGAGCAGTTCTTC.

The chain uses TRBV10-3 and TRBJ2-7, with TRBD1 as a possible D gene (5 bases). Germline V gene lookup returns CDR1 ENHRY and CDR2 SYGVKD. Trimming took off 4 bases at V and 4 bases at J, with 14 bases between the two ends. This CDR3 has 14 amino acids. The CDR3 nucleotides are TGTGCCATCAGTGGAGGTACCAGGGAATACGAGCAGTACTTC. Encoded protein: CAISGGTREYEQYF.

The rearrangement uses TRBV7-6 and TRBJ2-5; D uncertain. V lost 0 bases, J lost 4 bases, and 9 bases lay in between. The CDR3 covers 14 residues. Germline CDR1 reads SGHVS; CDR2 reads FNYEAQ. CDR3: CASSLAPGRETQYF. The CDR3 nucleotides are TGTGCCAGCAGCTTAGCTCCAGGACGAGAGACCCAGTACTTC.

This rearrangement joins TRBV7-2 to TRBJ2-3; no firm D call. The ends were cut back, 4 bases at V and 7 bases at J, with 9 bases in the middle. The CDR3 length is 12 residues. CDR1 is SGHTA and CDR2 is FQGNSA in the germline V gene. This CDR3 is CASSSGSNTQYF. CDR3 sequence (DNA): TGTGCCAGCAGCTCCGGGTCGAATACGCAGTATTTT.

This chain connects TRBV6-4 to TRBJ2-1; 10 nucleotides agree with TRBD1. V shed 5 bases, J shed 7 bases, and the junction held 11 bases outside the gene matches. Germline CDR1 reads MRHNA; CDR2 reads SNTAGT. CDR3 length: 16 residues. CDR3 region: CASSQAGTGVMNEQFF. The CDR3 DNA sequence: TGTGCCAGCAGTCAAGCCGGGACAGGGGTTATGAATGAGCAGTTCTTC.

J is TRBJ2-3 and V is TRBV5-6; 12 bases are a match to TRBD2. The V segment lost 4 bases and the J segment 4 bases; nucleotides outside the gene matches: 7. Germline CDR1 SGHDT, CDR2 YYEEEE. The CDR3 runs 16 residues. The CDR3, as DNA: TGTGCCAGCAGCGCGACCCTAGCGGGAGGGCCAGATACGCAGTATTTT. Translating it yields CASSATLAGGPDTQYF.

The chain combines TRBV11-3 with TRBJ2-7; TRBD1 aligns across 9 bases. The CDR3 loop spans 14 amino acids. Germline CDR1 is SGHNT and CDR2 is YENEEA. J gave up 1 base and V 3 bases, and 1 base lay outside the gene matches. The CDR3 sequence: CASSFGTGSYEQYF. For the CDR3, the DNA is TGTGCCAGCAGCTTCGGGACAGGGTCCTACGAGCAGTACTTC.

This rearrangement joins TRBV5-1 to TRBJ2-5; 8 nucleotides align to TRBD2. CDR3 length: 18 residues. V shed 0 bases, J shed 1 base, and the junction held 11 bases outside the gene matches. Germline CDR1 reads SGHRS; CDR2 reads YFSETQ. DNA for the CDR3: TGCGCCAGCAGCTTGGCCCCCCTAGCGGGCACCCCCCAAGAGACCCAGTACTTC. Its protein product is CASSLAPLAGTPQETQYF. The entire variable domain, with the rest obtained from reference TRBV5-1 and TRBJ2-5, is as follows: KAGVTQTPRYLIKTRGQQVTLSCSPISGHRSVSWYQQTPGQGLQFLFEYFSETQRNKGNFPGRFSGRQFSNSRSEMNVSTLELGDSALYLCASSLAPLAGTPQETQYFGPGTRLLVL.